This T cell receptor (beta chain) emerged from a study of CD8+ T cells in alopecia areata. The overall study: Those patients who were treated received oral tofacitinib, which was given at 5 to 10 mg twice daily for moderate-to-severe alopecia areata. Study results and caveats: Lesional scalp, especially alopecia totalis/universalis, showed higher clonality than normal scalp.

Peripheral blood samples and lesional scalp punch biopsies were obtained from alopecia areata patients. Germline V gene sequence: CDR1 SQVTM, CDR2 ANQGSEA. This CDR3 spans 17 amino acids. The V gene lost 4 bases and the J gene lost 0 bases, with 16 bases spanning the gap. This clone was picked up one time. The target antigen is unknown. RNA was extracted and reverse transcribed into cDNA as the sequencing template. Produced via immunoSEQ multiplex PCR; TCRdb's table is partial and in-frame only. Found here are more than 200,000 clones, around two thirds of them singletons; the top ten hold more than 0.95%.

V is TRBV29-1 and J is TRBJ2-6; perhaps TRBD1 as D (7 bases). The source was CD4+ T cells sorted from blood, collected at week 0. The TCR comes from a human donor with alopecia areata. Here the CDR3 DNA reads TGCAGCGTTGGAGTGCCAGGGGGACTCTCTGGGGCCAACGTCCTGACTTTC. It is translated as CSVGVPGGLSGANVLTF.